This is a list of T cell receptor beta chains from one sample in a study of blood T cell repertoires in COVID-19. Repertoires were generated with immunoSEQ multiplex PCR, while TCRdb's copy carries only in-frame clones and drops some. Of 250,000 to 350,000 clones in the sample, 92% were seen once. The sequenced sample was PBMCs or T cells enriched from blood (not recorded which). The origin of the receptors is a woman in her 30s who had recovered from COVID-19. Each CDR3 is given with its conserved first and last residue.

V,J,CDR3
TRBV2,TRBJ1-1,CGGRNTEAFF
TRBV6-4,TRBJ2-3,CASSDQKDTDTQYF
TRBV28,TRBJ2-5,CASSNRGSVSETQYF
TRBV3-1/TRBV3-2,TRBJ1-2,CASSPATGRDLRYGYTF
TRBV7-2,TRBJ2-3,CASSLRQGKFSTDTQYF
TRBV4-2,TRBJ1-6,CASSQDMRISSYNSPLHF
TRBV19,TRBJ2-2,CASSRDSNTGELFF
TRBV19,TRBJ1-5,CASSETGASRQPQHF
TRBV28,TRBJ2-5,CATSLAVQETQYF
TRBV29-1,TRBJ2-1,CSVPSKTASSSYNEQFF
TRBV7-2,TRBJ1-2,CASTPGGVNYGYTF
TRBV6-4,TRBJ2-1,CASSDLRWAGEMDEQFF
TRBV3-1/TRBV3-2,TRBJ2-7,CASSQEGSGSSYEQYF
TRBV9,TRBJ2-5,CASSVGWGGEETQYF
TRBV28,TRBJ1-1,CASTTFPGQANTEAFF
TRBV19,TRBJ2-1,CASSPGPSDYHNEQFF
TRBV7-2,TRBJ2-1,CASSLSNYNEQFF
TRBV18,TRBJ1-1,CASSPMTGEVTEAFF
TRBV6-5,TRBJ1-2,CASSLQGYGYTF
TRBV28,TRBJ1-2,CASSSGARANYGYTF
TRBV12-3/TRBV12-4,TRBJ1-2,CASSQGPSHGYTF
TRBV3-1/TRBV3-2,TRBJ2-7,CASSPDWGREFEQYF
TRBV4-1,TRBJ2-7,CASSQERTSGGVYEQYF
TRBV11-2,TRBJ2-7,CASSSLGAGFYEQYF
TRBV7-2,TRBJ2-1,CASSLQGATENEQFF
TRBV5-8,TRBJ2-7,CASRGQSHSYEQYF
TRBV28,TRBJ2-3,CASSFLLGSADTDTQYF
TRBV25-1,TRBJ1-2,CASSALGQGDYGYTF
TRBV28,TRBJ2-7,CASSLGSSGYYEQYF
TRBV6-1,TRBJ1-6,CASSEWSQGYNSPLHF
TRBV7-3,TRBJ1-1,CASSLRETPEAFF
TRBV9,TRBJ2-1,CASSTQGLANSYNEQFF
TRBV29-1,TRBJ2-1,CSANGLAGGYEQFF
TRBV5-6,TRBJ2-7,CASSTAPGQGAYEQYF
TRBV5-1,TRBJ1-1,CASSLGSGTATEAFF
TRBV5-4,TRBJ2-7,CASSHRDRISYEQYF
TRBV11-2,TRBJ2-7,CASSFRGTGGYEQYF
TRBV19,TRBJ2-7,CASSISGVSEQYF
TRBV19,TRBJ1-2,CASRLTGGGGYTF
TRBV5-6,TRBJ1-6,CASSLWQGRINSPLHF
TRBV24-1,TRBJ1-5,CATSDAYRGSNQPQHF
TRBV5-4,TRBJ1-3,CASSRTGENTIYF
TRBV3-1/TRBV3-2,TRBJ2-2,CASSQDVGSGAGELFF
TRBV10-1,TRBJ2-3,CASSESIHRGRVADTQYF
TRBV6-5,TRBJ2-7,CASSTGTHYEQYF
TRBV29-1,TRBJ2-7,CSVGWGGNSYEQYF
TRBV28,TRBJ1-2,CASTLTGVNYGYTF
TRBV6-4,TRBJ1-1,CASRGQGETEAFF
TRBV5-1,TRBJ2-1,CASSFEGASSYNEQFF
TRBV6-2/TRBV6-3,TRBJ1-5,CASSYSEGSNQPQHF
TRBV9,TRBJ1-6,CASSVEPGGYNSPLHF
TRBV7-9,TRBJ2-2,CACTGGANTGELFF
TRBV19,TRBJ2-3,CASSTTGLVSDTQYF
TRBV5-1,TRBJ2-2,CASSLLSGGRAGELFF
TRBV11-3,TRBJ2-2,CASSLGRNTGELFF
TRBV5-4,TRBJ1-2,CASSPGGGDYGYTF
TRBV4-1,TRBJ2-6,CASSIPDRGVLTF
TRBV5-6,TRBJ2-5,CASSSPQGFQETQYF